This T cell receptor (beta chain) emerged from a study of T cells in Graves' hyperthyroidism and ophthalmopathy. Many counts were recorded for this clonotype. The antigen is not known. Study-level points and caveats: A model of 13 V-J features distinguished ophthalmopathy from stable hyperthyroidism. Onset of ophthalmopathy came a median roughly 6 months after the model predicted it.

V lost 4 bases and J lost 0; bases outside the gene matches: 2. Germline CDR1 reads ENHRY; CDR2 reads SYGVKD. The CDR3 covers 15 residues. Together with thyroid ultrasound, orbital computed tomography, serum thyroxine and TRAb, clinical symptoms were used for diagnoses. TCR beta CDR3 regions were amplified from RNA. The HTBI primer set drove a first-round RT-PCR of the TCR CDR3. TCRdb processed the multiplex PCR reads anew with MiXCR; each CDR3 protein has one entry. The sample shows approximately 590,000 distinct CDR3 sequences, around 46% of them seen only once. The source material was peripheral blood or thyroid tissue (not recorded which). This clonotype was sampled from a woman between 18 and 30 years old with Graves' hyperthyroidism. This chain uses TRBV10-3 with TRBJ1-5; 8 nucleotides match TRBD1. CDR3: CAISGTGYSNQPQHF. CDR3 bases: TGTGCCATCAGTGGGACAGGGTATAGCAATCAGCCCCAGCATTTT.